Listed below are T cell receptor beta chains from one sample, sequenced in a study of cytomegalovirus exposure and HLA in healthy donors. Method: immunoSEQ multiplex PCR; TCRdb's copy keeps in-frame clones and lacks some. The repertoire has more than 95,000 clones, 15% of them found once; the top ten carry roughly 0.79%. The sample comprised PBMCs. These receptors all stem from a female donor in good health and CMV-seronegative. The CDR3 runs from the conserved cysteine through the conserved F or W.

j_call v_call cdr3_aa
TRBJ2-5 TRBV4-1 CASSQGFSSGGQETQYF
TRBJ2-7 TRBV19 CASSLTSGLAGQATYEQYF
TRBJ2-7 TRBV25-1 CASSENSKVSDRSYEQYF
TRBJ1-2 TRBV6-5 CASSYSGSRADGGYTF
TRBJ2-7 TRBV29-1 CSVEGSGSSGEQYF
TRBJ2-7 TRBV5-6 CASSLGGGDREIYEQYF
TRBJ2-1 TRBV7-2 CASSPSGTSGRYNEQFF
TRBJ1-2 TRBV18 CASSPGGQATYGYTF
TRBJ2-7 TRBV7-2 CASSSPLRDRGRQYF
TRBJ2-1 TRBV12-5 CASGLALGYNEQFF
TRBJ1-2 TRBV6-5 CASSYSSGSYYGYTF
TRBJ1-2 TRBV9 CASSVVSTGEYGYTF
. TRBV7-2 CASSLAEYEQYF
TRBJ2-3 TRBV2 CASSETVTDTQYF
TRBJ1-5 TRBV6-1 CASSDSDQPQHF